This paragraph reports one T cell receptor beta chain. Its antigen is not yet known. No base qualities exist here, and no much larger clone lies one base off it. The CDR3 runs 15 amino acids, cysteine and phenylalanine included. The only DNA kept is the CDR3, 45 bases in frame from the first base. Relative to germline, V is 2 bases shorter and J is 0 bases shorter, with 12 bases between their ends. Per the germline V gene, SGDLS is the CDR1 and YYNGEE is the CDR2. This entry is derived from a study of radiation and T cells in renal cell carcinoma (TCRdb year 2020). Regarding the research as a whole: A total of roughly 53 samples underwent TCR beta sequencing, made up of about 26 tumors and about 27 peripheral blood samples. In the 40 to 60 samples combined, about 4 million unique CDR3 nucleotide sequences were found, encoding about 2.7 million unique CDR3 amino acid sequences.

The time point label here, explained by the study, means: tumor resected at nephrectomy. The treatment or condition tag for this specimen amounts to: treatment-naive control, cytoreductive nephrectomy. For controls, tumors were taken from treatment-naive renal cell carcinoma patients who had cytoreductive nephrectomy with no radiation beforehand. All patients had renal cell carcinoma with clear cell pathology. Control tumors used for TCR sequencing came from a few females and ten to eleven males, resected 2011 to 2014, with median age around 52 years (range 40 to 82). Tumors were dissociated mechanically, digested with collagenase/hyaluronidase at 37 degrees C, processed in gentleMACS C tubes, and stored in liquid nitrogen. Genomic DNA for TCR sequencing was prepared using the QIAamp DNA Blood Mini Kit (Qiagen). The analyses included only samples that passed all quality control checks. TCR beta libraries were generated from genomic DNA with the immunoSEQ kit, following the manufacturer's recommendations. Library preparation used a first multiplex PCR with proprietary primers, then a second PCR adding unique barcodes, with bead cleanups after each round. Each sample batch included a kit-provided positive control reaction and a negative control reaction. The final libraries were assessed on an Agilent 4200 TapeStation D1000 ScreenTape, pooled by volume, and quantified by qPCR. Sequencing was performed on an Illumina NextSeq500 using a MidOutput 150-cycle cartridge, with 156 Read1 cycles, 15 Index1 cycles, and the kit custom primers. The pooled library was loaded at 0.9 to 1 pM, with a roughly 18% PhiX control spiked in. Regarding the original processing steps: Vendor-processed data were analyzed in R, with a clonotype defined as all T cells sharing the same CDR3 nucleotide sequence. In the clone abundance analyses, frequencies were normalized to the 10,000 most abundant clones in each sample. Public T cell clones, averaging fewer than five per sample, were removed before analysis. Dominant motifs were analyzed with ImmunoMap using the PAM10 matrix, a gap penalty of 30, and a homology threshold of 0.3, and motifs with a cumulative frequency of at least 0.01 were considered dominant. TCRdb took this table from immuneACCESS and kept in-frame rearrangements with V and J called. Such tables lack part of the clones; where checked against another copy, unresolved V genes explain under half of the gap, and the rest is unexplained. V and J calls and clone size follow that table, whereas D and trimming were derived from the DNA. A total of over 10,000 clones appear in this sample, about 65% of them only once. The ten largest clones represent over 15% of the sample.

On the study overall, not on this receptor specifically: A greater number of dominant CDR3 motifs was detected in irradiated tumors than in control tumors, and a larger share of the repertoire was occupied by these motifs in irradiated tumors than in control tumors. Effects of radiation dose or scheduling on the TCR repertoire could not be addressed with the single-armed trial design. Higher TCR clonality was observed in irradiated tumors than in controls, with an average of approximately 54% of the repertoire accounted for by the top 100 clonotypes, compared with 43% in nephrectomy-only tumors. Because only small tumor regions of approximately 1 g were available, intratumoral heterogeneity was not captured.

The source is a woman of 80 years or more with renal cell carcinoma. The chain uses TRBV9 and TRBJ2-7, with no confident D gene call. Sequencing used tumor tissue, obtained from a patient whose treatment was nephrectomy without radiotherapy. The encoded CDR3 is CASSVDISNSYEQYF. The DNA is TGTGCCAGCAGCGTTGACATTTCCAACTCCTACGAGCAGTACTTC.